This is a list of T cell receptor beta chains from one sample in a study of regulatory T cells in long-lasting Graves disease. In TCRdb, the multiplex PCR reads were re-called with MiXCR into one record per CDR3 protein. Altogether hundreds of thousands of distinct CDR3 sequences are present, around 20% being singletons, with the ten largest covering 14%. This specimen consisted of peripheral blood mononuclear cells (PBMCs), obtained when the disease was refractory, from a patient treated with antithyroid drugs. Receptors were obtained from a female donor with Graves disease. The CDR3 runs from the conserved cysteine through the conserved F or W. A D gene is named only where the DNA matches it firmly. Size tells how often a clone was seen (once, few, many) or the class of an expanded clone, and some rows leave it out.

>TRBJ2-5|many|TRBV10-3|TRBD1
TGTGCCATGGGGACAGGAGAGACCCAGTACTTC
CAMGTGETQYF
>TRBJ2-7|-|TRBV10-3|TRBD2
TGTGCCATCAGTGGACTAGCGGGAGCCAGCTACGAGCAGTACTTC
CAISGLAGASYEQYF
>TRBJ2-7|once|TRBV5-4|-
TGTGCCAGCAGCCTCCGGGCTGCCAGGGCCTACGAGCAGTACTTC
CASSLRAARAYEQYF
>TRBJ2-1|-|TRBV5-1|-
TGCGCCAGCAGCCTAGGGCTCTGGGGGCAGTTCTTC
CASSLGLWGQFF
>TRBJ1-1|-|TRBV7-9|TRBD1
TGTGCCAGCAGCCTCCACAGGGGGCCTCGGGGATGGACTGAAGCTTTCTTT
CASSLHRGPRGWTEAFF
>TRBJ2-7|few|TRBV20-1|TRBD2
TGCAGTGCTTTGTATGCGGGACTAGCGGGAGGCTCCTCCTACGAGCAGTACTTC
CSALYAGLAGGSSYEQYF
>TRBJ2-5|many|TRBV28|-
TGTGCCAGCAGTTTACGGGAGAGTTGGGAGACCCAGTACTTC
CASSLRESWETQYF
>TRBJ2-7|few|TRBV20-1|TRBD1
TGCAGTGCTAAACACCACGGGACAGGGCTAACCTACGAGCAGTACTTC
CSAKHHGTGLTYEQYF
>TRBJ1-1|-|TRBV5-6|-
TGTGCCAGCAGCTTGGTGCCTCTGGGGACGAACACTGAAGCTTTCTTT
CASSLVPLGTNTEAFF
>TRBJ1-6|many|TRBV2|-
TGTGCCAGCAGTGAAGGCTATAGCTCCTATAATTCACCCCTCCACTTT
CASSEGYSSYNSPLHF
>TRBJ2-7|many|TRBV28|TRBD2
TGTGCCAGCAGTTCTGAACTAGCGGGAGACTCCTACGAGCAGTACTTC
CASSSELAGDSYEQYF
>TRBJ1-5|-|TRBV3-1|TRBD1
TGTGCCAGCAGCCAAGGTCAGGACAGGTATAGCAATCAGCCCCAGCATTTT
CASSQGQDRYSNQPQHF
>TRBJ2-5|few|TRBV20-1|-
TGCAGTGCTAGAGATGTTTTTATACTTGCGGAGACCCAGTACTTC
CSARDVFILAETQYF
>TRBJ2-5|many|TRBV2|-
TGTGCCAGCAGTGAGAGGCAGGGGGAGACCCAGTACTTC
CASSERQGETQYF
>TRBJ1-1|-|TRBV20-1|-
TGCAGTGCTGCACTTCAGGGGTTCGACACTGAAGCTTTCTTT
CSAALQGFDTEAFF
>TRBJ1-1|-|TRBV18|-
TGTGCCAATGGTCGGCAGGGTGACACTGGAGCTTTCTTT
CANGRQGDTGAFF
>TRBJ1-1|few|TRBV20-1|-
TGCAGTGCTATAACGGACCTGAACACTGAAGCTTTCTTT
CSAITDLNTEAFF
>TRBJ2-7|many|TRBV11-2|TRBD2
TGTGCCAGCAGCATTAGGCTAGCGGGGATTACCTACGAGCAGTACTTC
CASSIRLAGITYEQYF
>TRBJ1-1|many|TRBV5-1|-
TGCGCCAGCAGCTTGTTTGAGAACACTGAAGCTTTCTTT
CASSLFENTEAFF
>TRBJ2-3|-|TRBV3-1|-
TGTGCCAGCAGCCAAGCGGGGGGCTCAGATACGCAGTATTTT
CASSQAGGSDTQYF
>TRBJ1-1|many|TRBV29-1|-
TGCAGCGTTGAAGTAGGGCGTGGGACTGAAGCTTTCTTT
CSVEVGRGTEAFF
>TRBJ2-5|-|TRBV20-1|TRBD2
TGCAGTGCTAGAGCGGGAGGGATAGAGACCCAGTACTTC
CSARAGGIETQYF
>TRBJ1-6|few|TRBV3-1|TRBD1
TGTGCCAGCAGCCGCGGCCTACAGGGGACGAATTCACCCCTCCACTTT
CASSRGLQGTNSPLHF
>TRBJ2-3|-|TRBV12-3/TRBV12-4|-
TGTGCCAGCAGCCAGGCGGGCGTCGGGGTAGATACGCAGTATTTT
CASSQAGVGVDTQYF
>TRBJ2-5|-|TRBV6-4|-
TGTGCCAGCAGTGAGAGGGCCTGGGGGGAGACCCAGTACTTC
CASSERAWGETQYF
>TRBJ2-7|-|TRBV3-1|-
TGTGCCAGCAGCCACACCCCAGATGGGAGTGGGGAGCAGTACTTC
CASSHTPDGSGEQYF
>TRBJ2-5|few|TRBV6-1|TRBD2
TGTGCCAGCAGTCTTCTAGCGGGAGTAGGGGAGACCCAGTACTTC
CASSLLAGVGETQYF
>TRBJ2-2|few|TRBV11-2|-
TGTGCCAGCAGCTCAATAAAACCCGACCTAAACACCGGGGAGCTGTTTTTT
CASSSIKPDLNTGELFF
>TRBJ2-5|many|TRBV7-9|TRBD2
TGTGCCAGCAGCTTCCTGGGACTAGCAAACCAAGAGACCCAGTACTTC
CASSFLGLANQETQYF
>TRBJ2-7|-|TRBV9|TRBD2
TGTGCCAGCAGCGCTAGCGGGAGGAGTACCTACGAGCAGTACTTC
CASSASGRSTYEQYF
>TRBJ2-1|-|TRBV18|TRBD2
TGTGCCAGCTCGCTAACTAGCGGGAGTTGGAATGAGCAGTTCTTC
CASSLTSGSWNEQFF
>TRBJ2-5|many|TRBV11-2|-
TGTGCCAGCAGAGTGTATAGCGGCCAAGAGACCCAGTACTTC
CASRVYSGQETQYF
>TRBJ1-1|few|TRBV19|-
TGTGCCAGTAGTATGGGGACACAAGAAGCTTTCTTT
CASSMGTQEAFF
>TRBJ1-1|-|TRBV9|-
TGTGCCAGCAGCGTAGCACCCCAGGGGCTGATGAACACTGAAGCTTTCTTT
CASSVAPQGLMNTEAFF
>TRBJ2-7|many|TRBV12-3/TRBV12-4|-
TGTGCCAGCATGAAGGGTCACGAGCAGTACTTC
CASMKGHEQYF
>TRBJ1-5|-|TRBV20-1|-
TGCAGTGCTAGGCCCGGGGTTAGCAATCAGCCCCAGCATTTT
CSARPGVSNQPQHF
>TRBJ2-7|many|TRBV29-1|-
TGCAGCGCCCGGGTAAACTCCTACGAGCAGTACTTC
CSARVNSYEQYF
>TRBJ2-5|-|TRBV6-5|TRBD1
TGTGCCAGCAGTTACTCTGCAGGGGGAATCCAAGAGACCCAGTGCTTC
CASSYSAGGIQETQCF
>TRBJ2-7|many|TRBV5-1|TRBD1
TGCGCCAGCAGCTTGCGGGGGACAGGTCCGACCTACGAGCAGTACTTC
CASSLRGTGPTYEQYF
>TRBJ1-4|many|TRBV2|TRBD1
TGTGCCAGCAGTGAAGCTAAAAACAGGGGGAATGAAAAACTGTTTTTT
CASSEAKNRGNEKLFF
>TRBJ2-5|many|TRBV6-1|-
TGTGCCAGTTTCCGGGACTGGCGAGAGACCCAGTACTTC
CASFRDWRETQYF
>TRBJ2-5|many|TRBV11-2|-
TGTGCCAGCAGCTTAGGAGGTGCAGGGGGCGGGGGAGAGACCCAGTACTTC
CASSLGGAGGGGETQYF
>TRBJ2-2|many|TRBV7-2|TRBD2
TGTGCCAGCAGCTTCGGGAGGCGCGAACGGAGGTTTTTT
CASSFGRRERRFF
>TRBJ2-7|many|TRBV16|-
TGTGCCAGCAGCCAAAGATCCGAATCCCACGAGCAGTACTTC
CASSQRSESHEQYF
>TRBJ1-2|-|TRBV29-1|TRBD1
TGCAGCGCGGGGACAGCACTCACCTATGGCTACACCTTC
CSAGTALTYGYTF
>TRBJ2-7|few|TRBV5-8|-
TGTGCCAGCAGCTTAAGGGACAAACTCTACGAGCAGTACTTC
CASSLRDKLYEQYF
>TRBJ2-2|-|TRBV20-1|-
TGCAGTGCTGGGGGTGCCGGGGAGCTGTTTTTT
CSAGGAGELFF
>TRBJ2-7|few|TRBV6-2/TRBV6-3|-
TGTGCCAGCAGTTTCCCCGGAGAGGGAATCGAGCAGTACTTC
CASSFPGEGIEQYF
>TRBJ2-5|many|TRBV7-3|-
TGTGCCAGCAGCACCTCGGACGGGGGGACCCAGTACTTC
CASSTSDGGTQYF
>TRBJ2-3|-|TRBV28|TRBD1
TGTGCCACAACCGGGACAGGAAAGGCAGATACGCAGTATTTT
CATTGTGKADTQYF
>TRBJ2-2|many|TRBV2|-
TGTGCCAGCAGTCCAGAACGGGGGACCGGGGAGCTGTTTTTT
CASSPERGTGELFF
>TRBJ2-1|-|TRBV5-1|TRBD2
TGCGCCAGCAGCCCTAGCCTGGGGGCGGGAGGGCCGACCTACAATGAGCAGTTCTTC
CASSPSLGAGGPTYNEQFF
>TRBJ1-2|-|TRBV12-3/TRBV12-4|-
TGTGCCAGCAGTTATTTCGGGGAGAACTATGGCTACACCTTC
CASSYFGENYGYTF